The clone carrying this T cell receptor (beta chain) was found a few times. The antigen is unknown. This entry belongs to a study of T cell repertoires in cytomegalovirus infection. Study context: Shared public TCR beta signatures pointed to both CMV infection and a matching HLA type.

J was trimmed by 6 bases and V by 10 bases; bases with no gene match: 7. In germline, CDR1 is ENHRY, CDR2 SYGVKD. The CDR3 sequence is 13 residues long. TCRdb analysed the reads with MiXCR anew, one entry per CDR3 protein. The data show some 310,000 distinct CDR3 sequences, with approximately 25% seen just once and more than 10% held by the top ten. Findings of the study overall: Public TCR beta family frequency separated CMV-and-HLA carriers, including in an independent cohort. Predominance within the ex vivo response was attributable to HLA-C-restricted CMV-specific TCR beta clonotypes.

The receptor was derived from a human donor in good health (CMV status not recorded). Some clones in this sample may be carry-over from other donors' samples. Sequencing was performed on cultured PBMCs, taken from culture after CMV antigen stimulation. V usage is TRBV10-3 and J usage is TRBJ2-1; 9 positions agree with TRBD2. For the CDR3, the DNA is TGTGCCACCGCCGCACTAGCGGGCAATGAGCAGTTCTTC. Protein: CATAALAGNEQFF.